The clone carrying this T cell receptor beta chain was detected ten times or more. This sample was included in a study of shared clonotypes between healthy human individuals. The protocol was immunoSEQ multiplex PCR, while the TCRdb copy is restricted to in-frame clones and leaves out a portion. The sample has 600,000 to 750,000 clones, roughly 70% seen once. The CDR3 runs to 19 residues. CDR1 and CDR2 from the germline V gene are SGHRS and YFSETQ. The J segment lost 0 bases and the V segment lost 1 base, leaving 13 bases of the junction unmatched. The TCR was taken from a young woman in good health. The V and J genes are TRBV5-1 and TRBJ2-1; TRBD2 matches at 7 bases. The specimen sequenced was memory CD4+ T cells sorted from blood. Stated subset: CD45RA-negative fraction. The chain's CDR3 is CASSLLTSANPSSYNEQFF. CDR3 nucleotides: TGCGCCAGCAGCTTGTTAACTAGCGCGAACCCTAGCTCCTACAATGAGCAGTTCTTC. Full variable domain (missing parts from reference TRBV5-1 and TRBJ2-1): KAGVTQTPRYLIKTRGQQVTLSCSPISGHRSVSWYQQTPGQGLQFLFEYFSETQRNKGNFPGRFSGRQFSNSRSEMNVSTLELGDSALYLCASSLLTSANPSSYNEQFFGPGTRLTVL.